This T cell receptor beta chain was recovered during a study of OX40 agonist ivuxolimab in advanced cancers. Assay: immunoSEQ multiplex PCR; the TCRdb copy retains only in-frame clones and omits some. The profile shows 84,000 or so clones, roughly 94% of them singletons. Looked up from germline, CDR1 is SGDLS and CDR2 is YYNGEE. V lost 1 base and J lost 3, with 7 bases in between. This CDR3 is built from 13 residues. Sequenced here: CD4+ or CD8+ T cells sorted from blood, sampled in a trial of the OX40 agonist ivuxolimab. The rearrangement uses TRBV9 and TRBJ1-1; a possible D gene is TRBD1 (5 bases). This clonotype was obtained from an adult with an advanced solid tumor such as melanoma, head and neck, liver or kidney cancer. DNA of the CDR3: TGTGCCAGCAGCGTAACACAGGACACTGAAGCTTTCTTT. As protein: CASSVTQDTEAFF.